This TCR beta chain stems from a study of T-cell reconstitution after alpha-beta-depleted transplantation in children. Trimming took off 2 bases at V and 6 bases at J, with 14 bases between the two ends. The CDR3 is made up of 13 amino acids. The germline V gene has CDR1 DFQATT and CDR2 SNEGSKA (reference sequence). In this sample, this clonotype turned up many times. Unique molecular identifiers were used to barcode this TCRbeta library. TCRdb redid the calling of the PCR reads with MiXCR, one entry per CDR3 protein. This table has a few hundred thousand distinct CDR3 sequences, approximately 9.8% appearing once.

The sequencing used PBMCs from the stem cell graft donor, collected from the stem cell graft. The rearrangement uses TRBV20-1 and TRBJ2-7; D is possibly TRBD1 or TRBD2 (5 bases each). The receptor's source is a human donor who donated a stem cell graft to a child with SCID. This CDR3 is CSARKGFAGEQYF. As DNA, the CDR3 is TGCAGTGCTAGAAAGGGGTTTGCGGGCGAGCAGTACTTC.